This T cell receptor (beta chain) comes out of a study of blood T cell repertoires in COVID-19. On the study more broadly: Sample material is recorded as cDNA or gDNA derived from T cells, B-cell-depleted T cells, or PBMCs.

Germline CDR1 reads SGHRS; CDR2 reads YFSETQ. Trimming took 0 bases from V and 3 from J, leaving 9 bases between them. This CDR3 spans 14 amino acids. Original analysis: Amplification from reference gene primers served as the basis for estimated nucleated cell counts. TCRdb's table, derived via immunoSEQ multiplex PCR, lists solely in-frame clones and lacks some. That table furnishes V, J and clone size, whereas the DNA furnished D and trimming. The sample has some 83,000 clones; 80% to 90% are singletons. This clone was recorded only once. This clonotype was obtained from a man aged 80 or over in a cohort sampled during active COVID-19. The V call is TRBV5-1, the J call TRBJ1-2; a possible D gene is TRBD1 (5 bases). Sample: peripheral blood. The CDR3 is CASSLAGGDYGYTF. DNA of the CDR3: TGCGCCAGCAGCTTGGCCGGGGGTGACTATGGCTACACCTTC.